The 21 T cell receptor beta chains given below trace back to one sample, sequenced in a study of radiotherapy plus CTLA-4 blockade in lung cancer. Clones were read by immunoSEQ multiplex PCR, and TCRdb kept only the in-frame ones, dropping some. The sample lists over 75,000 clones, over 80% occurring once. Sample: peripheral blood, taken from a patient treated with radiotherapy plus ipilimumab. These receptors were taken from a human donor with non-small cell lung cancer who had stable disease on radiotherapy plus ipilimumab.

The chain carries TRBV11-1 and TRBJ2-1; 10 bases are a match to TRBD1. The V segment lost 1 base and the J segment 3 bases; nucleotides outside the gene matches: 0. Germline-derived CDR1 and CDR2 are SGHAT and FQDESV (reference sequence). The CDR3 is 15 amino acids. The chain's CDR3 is CASSLGDRGYNEQFF. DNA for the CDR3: TGTGCCAGCAGCTTAGGGGACAGGGGCTACAATGAGCAGTTCTTC. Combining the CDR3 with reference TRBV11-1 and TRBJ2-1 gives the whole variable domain EAEVAQSPRYKITEKSQAVAFWCDPISGHATLYWYRQILGQGPELLVQFQDESVVDDSQLPKDRFSAERLKGVDSTLKIQPAELGDSAMYLCASSLGDRGYNEQFFGPGTRLTVL.

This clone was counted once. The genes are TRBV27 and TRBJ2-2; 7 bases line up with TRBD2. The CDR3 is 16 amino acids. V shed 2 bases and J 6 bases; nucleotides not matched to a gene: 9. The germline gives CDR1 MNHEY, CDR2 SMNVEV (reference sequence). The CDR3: CASSLEFGRTAGELFF. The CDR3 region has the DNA TGTGCCAGCAGTTTAGAGTTCGGGAGGACGGCCGGGGAGCTGTTTTTT.

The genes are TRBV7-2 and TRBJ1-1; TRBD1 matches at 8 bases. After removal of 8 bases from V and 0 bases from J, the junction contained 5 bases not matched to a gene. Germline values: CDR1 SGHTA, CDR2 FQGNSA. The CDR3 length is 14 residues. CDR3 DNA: TGTGCCAGCGGGCCGGGACAGGTGAACACTGAAGCTTTCTTT. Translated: CASGPGQVNTEAFF. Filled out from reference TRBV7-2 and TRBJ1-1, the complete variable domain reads GAGVSQSPSNKVTEKGKDVELRCDPISGHTALYWYRQSLGQGLEFLIYFQGNSAPDKSGLPSDRFSAERTGGSVSTLTIQRTQQEDSAVYLCASGPGQVNTEAFFGQGTRLTVV.

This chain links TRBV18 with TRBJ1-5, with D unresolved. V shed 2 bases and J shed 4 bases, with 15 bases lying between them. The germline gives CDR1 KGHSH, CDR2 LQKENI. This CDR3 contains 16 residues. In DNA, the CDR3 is TGTGCCAGCTCACCAGCTTTGGGCAGTACAAATCAGCCCCAGCATTTT. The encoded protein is CASSPALGSTNQPQHF. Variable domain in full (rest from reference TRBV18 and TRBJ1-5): NAGVMQNPRHLVRRRGQEARLRCSPMKGHSHVYWYRQLPEEGLKFMVYLQKENIIDESGMPKERFSAEFPKEGPSILRIQQVVRGDSAAYFCASSPALGSTNQPQHFGDGTRLSIL.

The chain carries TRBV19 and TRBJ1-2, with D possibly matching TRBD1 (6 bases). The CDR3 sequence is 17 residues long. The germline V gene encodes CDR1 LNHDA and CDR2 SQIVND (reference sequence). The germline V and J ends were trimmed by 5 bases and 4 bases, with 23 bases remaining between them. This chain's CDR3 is CASSPPLSGAQVYGYTF. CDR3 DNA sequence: TGTGCCAGTAGTCCGCCCCTCTCGGGGGCGCAGGTCTATGGCTACACCTTC. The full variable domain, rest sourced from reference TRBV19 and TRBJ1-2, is DGGITQSPKYLFRKEGQNVTLSCEQNLNHDAMYWYRQDPGQGLRLIYYSQIVNDFQKGDIAEGYSVSREKKESFPLTVTSAQKNPTAFYLCASSPPLSGAQVYGYTFGSGTRLTVV.

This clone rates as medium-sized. The CDR3 DNA follows: TGCGCCAGCAGCTTGCTAGGACAGGGACTCTCCTACGAGCAGTACTTC. The encoded protein is CASSLLGQGLSYEQYF. The chain couples TRBV5-1 to TRBJ2-7; 8 bases fit TRBD1. The germline V gene has CDR1 SGHRS and CDR2 YFSETQ. This CDR3 spans 16 amino acids. The V and J ends lost 1 base and 0 bases, in that order; junction bases with no gene match: 6.

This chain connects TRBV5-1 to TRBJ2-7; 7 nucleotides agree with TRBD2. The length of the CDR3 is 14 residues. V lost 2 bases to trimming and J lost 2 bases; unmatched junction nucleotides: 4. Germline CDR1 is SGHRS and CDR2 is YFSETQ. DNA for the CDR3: TGCGCCAGCAGCTTCGGGGGGAAAACCTACGAGCAGTACTTC. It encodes CASSFGGKTYEQYF.

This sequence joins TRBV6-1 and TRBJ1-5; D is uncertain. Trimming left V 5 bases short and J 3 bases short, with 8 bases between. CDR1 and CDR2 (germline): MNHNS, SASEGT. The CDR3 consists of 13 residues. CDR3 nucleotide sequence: TGTGCCAGCAGTCAGGTTGACAATCAGCCCCAGCATTTT. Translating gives CASSQVDNQPQHF.

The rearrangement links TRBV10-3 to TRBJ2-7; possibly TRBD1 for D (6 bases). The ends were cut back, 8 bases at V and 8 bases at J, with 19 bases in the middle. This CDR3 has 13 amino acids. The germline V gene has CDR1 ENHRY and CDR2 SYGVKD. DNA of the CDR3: TGTGCCATCCACGTACAGGGACGGGACAAGCAGTACTTC. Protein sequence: CAIHVQGRDKQYF.

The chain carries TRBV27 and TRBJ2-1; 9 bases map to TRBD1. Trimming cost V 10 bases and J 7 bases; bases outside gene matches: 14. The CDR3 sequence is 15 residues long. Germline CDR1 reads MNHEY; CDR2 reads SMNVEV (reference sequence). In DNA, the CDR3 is TGTGCCACCTCCACAGCCGGGACAGGGAAAAATGAGCAGTTCTTC. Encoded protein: CATSTAGTGKNEQFF.

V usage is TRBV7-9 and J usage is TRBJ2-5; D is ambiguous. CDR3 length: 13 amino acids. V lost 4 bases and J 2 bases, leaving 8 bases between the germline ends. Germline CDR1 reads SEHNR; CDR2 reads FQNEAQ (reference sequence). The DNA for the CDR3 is TGTGCCAGCAGCTCGACATCACAAGAGACCCAGTACTTC. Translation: CASSSTSQETQYF.

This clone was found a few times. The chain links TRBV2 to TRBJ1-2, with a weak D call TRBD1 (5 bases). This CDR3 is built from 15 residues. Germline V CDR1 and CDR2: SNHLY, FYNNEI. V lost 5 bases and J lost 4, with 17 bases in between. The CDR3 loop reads CASSSDSRSSYGYTF. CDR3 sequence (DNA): TGTGCCAGCAGTTCCGACAGCCGGTCTAGCTATGGCTACACCTTC.

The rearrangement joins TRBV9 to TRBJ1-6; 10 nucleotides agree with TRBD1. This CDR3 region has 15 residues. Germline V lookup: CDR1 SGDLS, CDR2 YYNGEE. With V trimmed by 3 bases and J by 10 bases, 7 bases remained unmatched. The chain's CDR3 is CASSERQGAPSPLHF. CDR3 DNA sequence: TGTGCCAGCAGCGAACGACAGGGGGCCCCCTCACCCCTCCACTTT. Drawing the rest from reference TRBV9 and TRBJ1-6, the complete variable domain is DSGVTQTPKHLITATGQRVTLRCSPRSGDLSVYWYQQSLDQGLQFLIQYYNGEERAKGNILERFSAQQFPDLHSELNLSSLELGDSALYFCASSERQGAPSPLHFGNGTRLTVT.

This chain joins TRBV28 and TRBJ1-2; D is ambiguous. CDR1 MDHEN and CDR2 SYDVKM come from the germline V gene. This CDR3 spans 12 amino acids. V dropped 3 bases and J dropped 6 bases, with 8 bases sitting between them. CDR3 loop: CASSLVNDGYTF. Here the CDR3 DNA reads TGTGCCAGCAGTTTGGTCAACGATGGCTACACCTTC.

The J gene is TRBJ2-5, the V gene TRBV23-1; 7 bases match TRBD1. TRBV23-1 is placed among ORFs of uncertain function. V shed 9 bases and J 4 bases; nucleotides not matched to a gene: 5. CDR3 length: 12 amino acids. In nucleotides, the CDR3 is TGCGCCAGAGACAGGGTTTTAGAGACCCAGTACTTC. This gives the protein CARDRVLETQYF.

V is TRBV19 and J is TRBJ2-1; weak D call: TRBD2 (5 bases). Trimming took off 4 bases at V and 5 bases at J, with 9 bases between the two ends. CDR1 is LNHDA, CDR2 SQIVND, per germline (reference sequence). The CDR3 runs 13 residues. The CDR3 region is CASSTGYDNEQFF. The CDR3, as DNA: TGTGCCAGTAGTACGGGGTATGACAATGAGCAGTTCTTC.

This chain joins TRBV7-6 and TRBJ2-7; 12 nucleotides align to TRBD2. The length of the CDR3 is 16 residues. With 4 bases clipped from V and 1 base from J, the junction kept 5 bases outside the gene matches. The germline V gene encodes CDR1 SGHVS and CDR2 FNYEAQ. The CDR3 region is CASSSWTSGASYEQYF. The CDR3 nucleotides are TGTGCCAGCAGCTCTTGGACTAGCGGGGCTTCCTACGAGCAGTACTTC.

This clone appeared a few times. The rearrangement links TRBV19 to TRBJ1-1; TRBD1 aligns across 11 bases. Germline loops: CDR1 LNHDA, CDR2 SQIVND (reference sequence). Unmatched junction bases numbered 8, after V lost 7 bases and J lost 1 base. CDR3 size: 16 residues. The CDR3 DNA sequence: TGTGCCAGTAATAGATGGGACAGGGGGAGGAACACTGAAGCTTTCTTT. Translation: CASNRWDRGRNTEAFF. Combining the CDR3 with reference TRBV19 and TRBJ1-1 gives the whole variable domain DGGITQSPKYLFRKEGQNVTLSCEQNLNHDAMYWYRQDPGQGLRLIYYSQIVNDFQKGDIAEGYSVSREKKESFPLTVTSAQKNPTAFYLCASNRWDRGRNTEAFFGQGTRLTVV.

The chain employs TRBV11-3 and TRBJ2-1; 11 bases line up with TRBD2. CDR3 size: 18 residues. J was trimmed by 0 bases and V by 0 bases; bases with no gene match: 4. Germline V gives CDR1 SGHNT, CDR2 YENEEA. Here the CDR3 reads CASSLDTSGGSSYNEQFF. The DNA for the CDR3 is TGTGCCAGCAGCTTAGACACTAGCGGGGGAAGCTCCTACAATGAGCAGTTCTTC.

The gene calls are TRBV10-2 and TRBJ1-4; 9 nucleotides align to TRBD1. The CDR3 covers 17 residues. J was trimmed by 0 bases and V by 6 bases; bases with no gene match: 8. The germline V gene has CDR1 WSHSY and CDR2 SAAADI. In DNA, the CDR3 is TGCGCCAGCAGGGTCGGACAGGGGAGACCAACTAATGAAAAACTGTTTTTT. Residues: CASRVGQGRPTNEKLFF.

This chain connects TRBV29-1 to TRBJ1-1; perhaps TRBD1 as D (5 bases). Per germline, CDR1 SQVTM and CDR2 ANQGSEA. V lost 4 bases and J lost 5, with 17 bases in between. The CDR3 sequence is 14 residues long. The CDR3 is CSVGSGGFGTEAFF. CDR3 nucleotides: TGCAGCGTTGGGAGCGGGGGTTTTGGTACTGAAGCTTTCTTT.